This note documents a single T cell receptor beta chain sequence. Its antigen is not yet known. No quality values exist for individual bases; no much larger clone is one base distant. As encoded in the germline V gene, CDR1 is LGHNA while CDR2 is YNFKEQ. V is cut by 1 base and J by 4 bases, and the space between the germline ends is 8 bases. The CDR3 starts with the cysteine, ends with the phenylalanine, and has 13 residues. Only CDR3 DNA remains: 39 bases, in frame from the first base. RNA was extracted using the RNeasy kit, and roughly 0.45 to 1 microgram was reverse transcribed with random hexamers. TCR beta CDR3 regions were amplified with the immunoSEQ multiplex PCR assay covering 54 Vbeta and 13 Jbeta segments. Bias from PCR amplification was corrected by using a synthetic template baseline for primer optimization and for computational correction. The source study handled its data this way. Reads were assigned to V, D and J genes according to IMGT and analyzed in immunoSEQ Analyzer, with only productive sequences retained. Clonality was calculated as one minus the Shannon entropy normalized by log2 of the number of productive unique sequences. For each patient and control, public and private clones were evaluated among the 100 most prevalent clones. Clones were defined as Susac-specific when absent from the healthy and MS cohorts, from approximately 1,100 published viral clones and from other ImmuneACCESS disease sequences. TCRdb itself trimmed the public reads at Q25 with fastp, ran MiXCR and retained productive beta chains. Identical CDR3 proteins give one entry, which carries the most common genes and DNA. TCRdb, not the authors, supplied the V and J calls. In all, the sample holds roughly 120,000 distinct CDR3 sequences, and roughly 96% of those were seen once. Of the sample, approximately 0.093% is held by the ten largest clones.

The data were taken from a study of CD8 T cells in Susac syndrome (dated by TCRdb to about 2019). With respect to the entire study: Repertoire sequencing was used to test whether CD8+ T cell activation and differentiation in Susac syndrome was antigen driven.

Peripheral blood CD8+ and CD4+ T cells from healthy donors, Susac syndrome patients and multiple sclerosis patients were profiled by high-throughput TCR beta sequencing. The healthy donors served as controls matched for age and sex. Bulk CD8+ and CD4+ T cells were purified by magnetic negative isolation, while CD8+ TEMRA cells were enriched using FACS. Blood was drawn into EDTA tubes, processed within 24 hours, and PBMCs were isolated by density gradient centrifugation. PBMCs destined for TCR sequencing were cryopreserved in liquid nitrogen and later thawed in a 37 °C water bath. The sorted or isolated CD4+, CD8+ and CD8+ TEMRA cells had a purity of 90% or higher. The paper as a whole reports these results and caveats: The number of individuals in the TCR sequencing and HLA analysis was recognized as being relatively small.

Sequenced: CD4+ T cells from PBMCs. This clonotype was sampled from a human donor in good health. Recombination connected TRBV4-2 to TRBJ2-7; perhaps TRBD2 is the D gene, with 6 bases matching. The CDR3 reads CASSQGRVYEQYF. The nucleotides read TGTGCCAGCAGCCAAGGGAGGGTTTACGAGCAGTACTTC.